The 31 T cell receptor beta chains reported below all come from one sample, sequenced in a study of blood T cell repertoires in COVID-19. The protocol was immunoSEQ multiplex PCR, while the TCRdb copy is restricted to in-frame clones and leaves out a portion. This repertoire shows 200,000 to 300,000 clones, 80% to 90% found once; its top ten account for around 2.4%. Sequenced sample: peripheral blood. These receptors all stem from a man aged 35 to 55 who had recovered from COVID-19.

This clone was seen repeatedly, ten times or more. V and J are TRBV5-5 and TRBJ1-4; D is uncertain. Germline CDR1 reads SGHKS; CDR2 reads YYEKEE (reference sequence). CDR3 length: 13 residues. The V end lost 0 bases, the J end lost 5 bases, and 5 bases lay between the germline ends. The CDR3 loop is CASSLAQNEKLFF. Written as DNA, the CDR3 is TGTGCCAGCAGCTTGGCGCAGAATGAAAAACTGTTTTTT.

V and J are TRBV5-1 and TRBJ1-5; 7 bases match TRBD1. The CDR3 consists of 15 residues. The germline V gene has CDR1 SGHRS and CDR2 YFSETQ. V gave up 0 bases and J gave up 9 bases; unmatched junction bases: 9. The CDR3 DNA is TGCGCCAGCAGCTTGGACGGGACAGCCTCAGGGCCCCAGCATTTT. It specifies CASSLDGTASGPQHF.

The V gene is TRBV12-3 or TRBV12-4, the J gene TRBJ1-6; unclear D gene. Trimming removed 4 bases from V and 7 bases from J, with 8 bases in between. There are 13 residues in the CDR3. The CDR3 DNA reads TGTGCCAGCAGTTGGTCCCGGAATTCACCCCTCCACTTT. This encodes CASSWSRNSPLHF.

CDR3: CASSAPGLAAYNEQFF. The CDR3 DNA reads TGTGCCAGCAGTGCTCCGGGACTAGCAGCGTACAATGAGCAGTTCTTC. The chain links TRBV3-1 (or the pseudogene TRBV3-2) to TRBJ2-1, with 9 bases lining up with TRBD2. Per germline, CDR1 LGHDT and CDR2 YNNKEL (reference sequence). J lost 4 bases, V lost 6 bases, and 10 bases had no gene match. This CDR3 is 16 amino acids long.

V usage is TRBV7-8 and J usage is TRBJ2-5, with 7 bases fitting TRBD2. CDR1 is SGHVS and CDR2 is FQNEAQ in the germline V gene. V was clipped by 1 base and J by 4 bases; unmatched bases: 6. The CDR3 contains 15 residues. Here the CDR3 reads CASSLGAGNSETQYF. CDR3 sequence (DNA): TGTGCCAGCAGCTTAGGAGCGGGAAACTCAGAGACCCAGTACTTC.

The J gene is TRBJ2-3, the V gene TRBV19; a weak D match, TRBD1 (7 bases). The V gene's germline CDR1 is LNHDA and CDR2 SQIVND (reference sequence). V dropped 6 bases and J dropped 5 bases, with 24 bases sitting between them. The CDR3 sequence is 17 residues long. CDR3 in amino acids: CASRAGTGAVLGDTQYF. CDR3 nucleotide sequence: TGTGCCAGTAGAGCGGGCACAGGGGCAGTTTTGGGAGATACGCAGTATTTT.

The V and J genes are TRBV6-5 and TRBJ1-5, with 7 bases fitting TRBD1. The junction had 10 bases not matched to a gene; V was cut back by 6 bases and J by 8 bases. The CDR3 extends over 14 amino acids. Germline values: CDR1 MNHEY, CDR2 SVGAGI. The CDR3 protein is CASRAAQGSEPQHF. CDR3 coding DNA: TGTGCCAGCAGAGCCGCACAGGGGAGCGAGCCCCAGCATTTT.

The V call is TRBV27, the J call TRBJ1-6; 7 bases fit TRBD1. Per the germline V gene, CDR1 is MNHEY and CDR2 is SMNVEV (reference sequence). The CDR3 is 14 amino acids. After removal of 4 bases from V and 13 bases from J, the junction contained 10 bases not matched to a gene. CDR3 region: CASSSGTALRPLHF. The DNA of the CDR3 is TGTGCCAGCAGTTCAGGGACAGCGTTGAGGCCCCTCCACTTT.

The chain couples TRBV7-9 to TRBJ2-7; tentative D call: TRBD2 (5 bases). Per the germline V gene, CDR1 is SEHNR and CDR2 is FQNEAQ (reference sequence). V shed 2 bases and J shed 0 bases, with 11 bases lying between them. The CDR3 contains 15 residues. CDR3 in amino acids: CASSLSPGLSYEQYF. CDR3 DNA: TGTGCCAGCAGCTTATCCCCCGGACTCTCCTACGAGCAGTACTTC.

The chain combines TRBV7-2 with TRBJ1-1; D call uncertain. The CDR3 consists of 16 residues. The V and J ends lost 8 bases and 0 bases respectively, with 19 bases between them. Germline values: CDR1 SGHTA, CDR2 FQGNSA. The chain's CDR3 is CASGKESRRLNTEAFF. Written as DNA, the CDR3 is TGTGCCAGCGGAAAAGAATCACGGAGATTGAACACTGAAGCTTTCTTT.

J is TRBJ1-6 and V is TRBV7-8; D call uncertain. The V gene lost 6 bases and the J gene lost 0 bases, with 12 bases spanning the gap. From germline, CDR1 is SGHVS and CDR2 FQNEAQ. CDR3 length: 16 residues. CDR3 protein: CASRPPGSSYNSPLHF. The CDR3 DNA reads TGTGCCAGCAGACCGCCCGGGAGCTCCTATAATTCACCCCTCCACTTT. The variable domain in full, with the rest retrieved from reference TRBV7-8 and TRBJ1-6, is GAGVSQSPRYKVAKRGQDVALRCDPISGHVSLFWYQQALGQGPEFLTYFQNEAQLDKSGLPSDRFFAERPEGSVSTLKIQRTQQEDSAVYLCASRPPGSSYNSPLHFGNGTRLTVT.

This clone showed up just a few times. This rearrangement joins TRBV3-1 (or the pseudogene TRBV3-2) to TRBJ1-1; D unclear. Germline V CDR1 and CDR2: LGHDT, YNNKEL (reference sequence). V was shortened by 3 bases and J by 1 base, with 12 bases between the two germline ends. This CDR3 comprises 15 residues. DNA of the CDR3: TGTGCCAGCAGCCATTACGCCCTTAGGAACACTGAAGCTTTCTTT. Translated: CASSHYALRNTEAFF.

The V and J genes are TRBV18 and TRBJ1-2, with 8 bases identical to TRBD1. Trimming cost V 3 bases and J 3 bases; bases outside gene matches: 9. The CDR3 totals 16 residues. Germline CDR1 is KGHSH and CDR2 is LQKENI. The CDR3 DNA reads TGTGCCAGCTCACCGCTGACAGGGGCCGGAGACTATGGCTACACCTTC. Translating it yields CASSPLTGAGDYGYTF.

The chain is built from TRBV4-3 and TRBJ2-1; 12 bases are shared with TRBD2. The CDR3 runs to 16 residues. Trimming took 1 base from V and 7 from J; bases not matched to a gene: 5. Germline lookup yields CDR1 LGHNA and CDR2 YSLEER. The CDR3 spells CASSQGLAGGLNEQFF. The DNA for the CDR3 is TGCGCCAGCAGCCAAGGCCTAGCGGGGGGGCTTAATGAGCAGTTCTTC.

The V gene is TRBV4-3, the J gene TRBJ2-1; 9 bases line up with TRBD2. J gave up 5 bases and V 4 bases, and 21 bases lay outside the gene matches. CDR1 is LGHNA, CDR2 YSLEER, per germline. The CDR3 loop spans 20 amino acids. CDR3 in DNA: TGCGCCAGCAGCCGTTGGGGCGTTCAGGTTAGGACTAGCGAGAACAATGAGCAGTTCTTC. As protein: CASSRWGVQVRTSENNEQFF.

This chain joins TRBV5-4 and TRBJ1-2; 9 bases are a match to TRBD1. The CDR3 contains 14 residues. Unmatched junction bases numbered 7, after V lost 2 bases and J lost 8 bases. CDR1 is SGHNT, CDR2 YYREEE, per germline (reference sequence). The CDR3 region has the DNA TGTGCCAGCAGCTTAACAGGGGGCAATAGCGGCTACACCTTC. It yields the protein CASSLTGGNSGYTF.

This clone has just one count. CDR3 region: CAWSLPRTGIQEAFF. In DNA form, the CDR3 reads TGTGCCTGGAGCCTCCCCCGGACAGGGATACAAGAAGCTTTCTTT. This sequence joins TRBV30 and TRBJ1-1; 8 positions match TRBD1. CDR3 length: 15 amino acids. Germline V gives CDR1 GTSNPN, CDR2 SVGIG (reference sequence). V dropped 3 bases and J dropped 8; count of bases not matched to a gene: 14.

The table lists this clone with a count of one. The V and J genes are TRBV6-2 or TRBV6-3 and TRBJ2-5; 11 bases fit TRBD2. The germline gives CDR1 MNHEY, CDR2 SVGEGT. The V gene end was trimmed by 6 bases and the J gene end by 4 bases; junction bases not matched to a gene: 7. The CDR3 has 15 amino acids. The CDR3 DNA reads as TGTGCCAGCAGCCCCTCCCTAGCGGGAGGAGAGACCCAGTACTTC. Protein product: CASSPSLAGGETQYF.

The rearrangement links TRBV5-1 to TRBJ1-2, with 9 bases matching TRBD1. The junction had 7 bases not matched to a gene; V was cut back by 0 bases and J by 4 bases. CDR3 length: 16 amino acids. Germline CDR1 is SGHRS and CDR2 is YFSETQ. CDR3 nucleotide sequence: TGCGCCAGCAGCTTGGGACCCTCGACAGGGGGCTATGGCTACACCTTC. Residues: CASSLGPSTGGYGYTF.

Only a few counts were recorded for this clone. This chain links TRBV7-9 with TRBJ2-1; TRBD2 matches 9 bases. The CDR3 contains 15 residues. V lost 0 bases, J lost 8 bases, and 5 bases stayed unmatched. Germline V gene data show CDR1 as SEHNR and CDR2 as FQNEAQ (reference sequence). CDR3 sequence: CASSLASGSIDEQFF. In DNA form, the CDR3 reads TGTGCCAGCAGCTTAGCTAGCGGGAGTATTGATGAGCAGTTCTTC.

The chain employs TRBV5-4 and TRBJ2-5; 10 nucleotides align to TRBD2. V trimming: 4 bases; J trimming: 3 bases; junction bases outside the gene matches: 9. The CDR3 is made up of 16 amino acids. Germline V gives CDR1 SGHNT, CDR2 YYREEE (reference sequence). The CDR3 nucleotides read TGTGCCAGCAGCCGGGGGGGCCTAGCGGGAGAAGAGACCCAGTACTTC. It is translated as CASSRGGLAGEETQYF.

This chain connects TRBV6-6 to TRBJ2-2; D unresolved. The CDR3 has 14 residues. From germline, CDR1 is MNHNY and CDR2 SVGAGI (reference sequence). V was cut by 9 bases and J by 1 base, with 12 bases left in between. CDR3 sequence reads: CASRFKRNTGELFF. For the CDR3, the DNA is TGTGCCAGTCGGTTTAAGCGGAACACCGGGGAGCTGTTTTTT.

CDR3 protein: CASGRETGAVREAFF. In DNA form, the CDR3 reads TGTGCCAGCGGGAGGGAGACAGGGGCGGTTCGGGAAGCTTTCTTT. The rearrangement joins TRBV28 to TRBJ1-1, with 8 bases fitting TRBD1. V was clipped by 8 bases and J by 8 bases; unmatched bases: 16. CDR1 MDHEN and CDR2 SYDVKM come from the germline V gene. CDR3 length: 15 amino acids. Supplemented by reference TRBV28 and TRBJ1-1, the full variable domain reads DVKVTQSSRYLVKRTGEKVFLECVQDMDHENMFWYRQDPGLGLRLIYFSYDVKMKEKGDIPEGYSVSREKKERFSLILESASTNQTSMYLCASGRETGAVREAFFGQGTRLTVV.

The chain employs TRBV12-5 and TRBJ2-2; 9 nucleotides match TRBD1. V lost 4 bases to trimming and J lost 5 bases; unmatched junction nucleotides: 5. The germline CDR1 and CDR2 sequences are LGHNT and FRNRAP. This CDR3 has 15 amino acids. Written as DNA, the CDR3 is TGTGCTAGTGGTTCGGGACAGGGACGGACCGGGGAGCTGTTTTTT. Amino acid sequence: CASGSGQGRTGELFF.

The chain employs TRBV2 and TRBJ1-2; D not certain. Trimming removed 6 bases from V and 13 bases from J, with 36 bases in between. CDR1 and CDR2 (germline): SNHLY, FYNNEI. This CDR3 comprises 18 residues. CDR3 DNA sequence: TGTGCCAGCAGCGCCTCCCTATTGCTCCGGGAGAACCTTATGGAGGTCACCTTC. Its protein is CASSASLLLRENLMEVTF.

The chain employs TRBV4-1 and TRBJ2-1; tentatively, D is TRBD1 (5 bases). The ends were cut back, 0 bases at V and 2 bases at J, with 8 bases in the middle. The CDR3 is 15 amino acids. Germline CDR1 is MGHRA and CDR2 is YSYEKL. The CDR3 reads CASSQDPRAYNEQFF. The CDR3 coding sequence is TGCGCCAGCAGCCAAGATCCCAGGGCCTACAATGAGCAGTTCTTC.

The table lists this clone with a count of one. The gene calls are TRBV5-4 and TRBJ1-2; D gene unclear. There are 14 residues in the CDR3. Trimming shortened V by 4 bases and J by 2 bases, and 12 bases separated the two germline ends. Germline lookup yields CDR1 SGHNT and CDR2 YYREEE (reference sequence). The DNA for the CDR3 is TGTGCCAGCAGCGAGAGGGCTTTAAACTATGGCTACACCTTC. It translates to CASSERALNYGYTF.

The chain is built from TRBV29-1 and TRBJ1-2; 7 positions agree with TRBD1. Germline values: CDR1 SQVTM, CDR2 ANQGSEA. V was clipped by 4 bases and J by 3 bases; unmatched bases: 2. This CDR3 region has 12 residues. The DNA for the CDR3 is TGCAGCGTTGGGGACAGATACTATGGCTACACCTTC. This codes for CSVGDRYYGYTF. The full variable domain, in which reference TRBV29-1 and TRBJ1-2 provide the parts outside the CDR3, is SAVISQKPSRDICQRGTSLTIQCQVDSQVTMMFWYRQQPGQSLTLIATANQGSEATYESGFVIDKFPISRPNLTFSTLTVSNMSPEDSSIYLCSVGDRYYGYTFGSGTRLTVV.

The rearrangement uses TRBV18 and TRBJ2-1; D is unclear. Trimming cost V 0 bases and J 4 bases, with 10 bases left between them. The CDR3 loop spans 15 amino acids. CDR1 KGHSH and CDR2 LQKENI come from the germline V gene. CDR3 DNA: TGTGCCAGCTCACCACCCTCCAGGCCGTACAATGAGCAGTTCTTC. It encodes CASSPPSRPYNEQFF. The entire variable domain, with the rest obtained from reference TRBV18 and TRBJ2-1, is as follows: NAGVMQNPRHLVRRRGQEARLRCSPMKGHSHVYWYRQLPEEGLKFMVYLQKENIIDESGMPKERFSAEFPKEGPSILRIQQVVRGDSAAYFCASSPPSRPYNEQFFGPGTRLTVL.

The chain uses TRBV19 and TRBJ1-5, with 8 bases identical to TRBD1. The CDR3 length is 15 residues. V shed 5 bases, J shed 6 bases, and the junction held 9 bases outside the gene matches. In germline, CDR1 is LNHDA, CDR2 SQIVND (reference sequence). CDR3 sequence: CASSAYRGSGQPQHF. The CDR3 DNA is TGTGCCAGTAGTGCCTACAGGGGGTCGGGTCAGCCCCAGCATTTT. Full variable domain (missing parts from reference TRBV19 and TRBJ1-5): DGGITQSPKYLFRKEGQNVTLSCEQNLNHDAMYWYRQDPGQGLRLIYYSQIVNDFQKGDIAEGYSVSREKKESFPLTVTSAQKNPTAFYLCASSAYRGSGQPQHFGDGTRLSIL.

This clone came up once. CDR3 in amino acids: CATANGRGRFDQPQHF. The CDR3 bases are TGTGCCACCGCCAACGGCAGGGGGCGATTCGATCAGCCCCAGCATTTT. The V gene is TRBV11-2, the J gene TRBJ1-5, with TRBD1 identical over 8 bases. The CDR3 totals 16 residues. V lost 10 bases, J lost 5 bases, and 16 bases stayed unmatched. The V gene's germline CDR1 is SGHAT and CDR2 FQNNGV. Variable domain in full (rest from reference TRBV11-2 and TRBJ1-5): EAGVAQSPRYKIIEKRQSVAFWCNPISGHATLYWYQQILGQGPKLLIQFQNNGVVDDSQLPKDRFSAERLKGVDSTLKIQPAKLEDSAVYLCATANGRGRFDQPQHFGDGTRLSIL.